Sequencing of this T cell receptor (beta chain) was carried out in a study of response to subunit inactivated influenza vaccine. Overall study findings and caveats: Authors suggested few new T cells are recruited by each seasonal influenza vaccination.

Trimming cost V 0 bases and J 5 bases, with 8 bases left between them. Germline values: CDR1 SGHRS, CDR2 YFSETQ. The CDR3 length is 13 residues. TCRdb processed the RT-PCR reads anew with MiXCR; each CDR3 protein has one entry. The sample records fewer than 600,000 distinct CDR3 sequences, around 7.9% being singletons. The table lists this clonotype with many counts. What it recognizes is unknown. The specimen was PBMCs from blood, collected around 25 months after vaccination. The receptor comes from a man aged 45 to 75 who received an inactivated influenza vaccine. The V call is TRBV5-1, the J call TRBJ2-5; D remains unclear. CDR3 bases: TGCGCCAGCAGCTTGGGCTCCGTGGAGACCCAGTACTTC. Protein sequence: CASSLGSVETQYF.